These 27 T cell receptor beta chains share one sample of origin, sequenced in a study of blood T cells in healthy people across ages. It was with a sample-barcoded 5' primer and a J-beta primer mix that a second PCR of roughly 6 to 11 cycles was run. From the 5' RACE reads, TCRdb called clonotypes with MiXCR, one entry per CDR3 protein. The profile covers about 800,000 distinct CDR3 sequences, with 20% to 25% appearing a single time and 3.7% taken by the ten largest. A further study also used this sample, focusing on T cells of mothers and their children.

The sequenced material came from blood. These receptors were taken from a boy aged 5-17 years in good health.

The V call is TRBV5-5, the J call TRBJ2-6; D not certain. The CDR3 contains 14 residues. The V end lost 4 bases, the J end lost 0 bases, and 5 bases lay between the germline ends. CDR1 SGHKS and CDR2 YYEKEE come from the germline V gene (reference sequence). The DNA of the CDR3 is TGTGCCAGCAGCATAAGCTCTGGGGCCAACGTCCTGACTTTC. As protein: CASSISSGANVLTF.

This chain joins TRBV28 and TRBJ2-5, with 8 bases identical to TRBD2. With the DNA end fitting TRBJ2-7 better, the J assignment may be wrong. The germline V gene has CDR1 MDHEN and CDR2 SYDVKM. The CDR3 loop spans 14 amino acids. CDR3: CATKSGGEIYEQYF. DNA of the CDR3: TGTGCCACCAAGTCGGGGGGGGAGATCTACGAGCAGTACTTC.

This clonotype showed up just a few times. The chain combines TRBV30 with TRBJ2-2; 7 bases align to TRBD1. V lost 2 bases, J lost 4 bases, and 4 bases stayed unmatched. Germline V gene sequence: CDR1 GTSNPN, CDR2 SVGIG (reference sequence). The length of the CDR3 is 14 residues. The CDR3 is CAWSTGASTGELFF. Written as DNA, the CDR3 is TGTGCCTGGAGTACAGGGGCGAGCACCGGGGAGCTGTTTTTT.

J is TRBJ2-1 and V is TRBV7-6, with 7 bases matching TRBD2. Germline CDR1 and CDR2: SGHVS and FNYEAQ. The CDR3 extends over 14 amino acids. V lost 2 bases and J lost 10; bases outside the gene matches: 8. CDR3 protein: CASSLNSAGAEQFF. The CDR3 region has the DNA TGTGCCAGCAGCTTAAATTCTGCGGGAGCCGAGCAGTTCTTC.

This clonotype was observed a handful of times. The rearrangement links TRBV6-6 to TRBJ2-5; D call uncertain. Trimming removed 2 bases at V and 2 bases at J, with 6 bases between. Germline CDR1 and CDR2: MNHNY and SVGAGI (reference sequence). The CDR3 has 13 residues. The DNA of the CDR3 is TGTGCCAGCAGTTACCTGGGGCAAGAGACCCAGTACTTC. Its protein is CASSYLGQETQYF.

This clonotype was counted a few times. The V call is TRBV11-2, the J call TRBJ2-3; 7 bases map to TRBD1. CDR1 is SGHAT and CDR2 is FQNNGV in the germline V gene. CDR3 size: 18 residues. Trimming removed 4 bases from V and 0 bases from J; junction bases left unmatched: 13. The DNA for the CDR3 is TGTGCCAGCAGCTCCTCCAGGGGGAGAGGGCCTAGCACAGATACGCAGTATTTT. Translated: CASSSSRGRGPSTDTQYF.

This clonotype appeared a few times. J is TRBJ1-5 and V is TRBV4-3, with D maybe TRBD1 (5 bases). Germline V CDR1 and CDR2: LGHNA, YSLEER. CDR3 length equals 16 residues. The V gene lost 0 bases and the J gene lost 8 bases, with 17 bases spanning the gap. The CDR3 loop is CASSQDRSGTGEPQHF. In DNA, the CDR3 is TGCGCCAGCAGCCAAGACCGCTCAGGGACTGGTGAGCCCCAGCATTTT.

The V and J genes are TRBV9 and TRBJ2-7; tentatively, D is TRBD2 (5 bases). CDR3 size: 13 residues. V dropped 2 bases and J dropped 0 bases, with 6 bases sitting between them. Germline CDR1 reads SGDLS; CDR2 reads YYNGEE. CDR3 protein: CASSVAGSYEQYF. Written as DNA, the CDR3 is TGTGCCAGCAGCGTTGCGGGCTCCTACGAGCAGTACTTC. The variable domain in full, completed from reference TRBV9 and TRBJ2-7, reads DSGVTQTPKHLITATGQRVTLRCSPRSGDLSVYWYQQSLDQGLQFLIQYYNGEERAKGNILERFSAQQFPDLHSELNLSSLELGDSALYFCASSVAGSYEQYFGPGTRLTVT.

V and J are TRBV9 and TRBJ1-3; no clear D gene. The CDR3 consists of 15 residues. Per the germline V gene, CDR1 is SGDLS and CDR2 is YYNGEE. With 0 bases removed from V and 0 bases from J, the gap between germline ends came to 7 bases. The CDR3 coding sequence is TGTGCCAGCAGCGTAGAACCCACCTCTGGAAACACCATATATTTT. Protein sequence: CASSVEPTSGNTIYF.

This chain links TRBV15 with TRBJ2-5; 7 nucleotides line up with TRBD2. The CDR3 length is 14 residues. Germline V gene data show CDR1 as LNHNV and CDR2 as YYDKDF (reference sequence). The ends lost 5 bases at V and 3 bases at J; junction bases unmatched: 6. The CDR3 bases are TGTGCCACCAGCCGTCCCGGGACTAAAGAGACCCAGTACTTC. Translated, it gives CATSRPGTKETQYF.

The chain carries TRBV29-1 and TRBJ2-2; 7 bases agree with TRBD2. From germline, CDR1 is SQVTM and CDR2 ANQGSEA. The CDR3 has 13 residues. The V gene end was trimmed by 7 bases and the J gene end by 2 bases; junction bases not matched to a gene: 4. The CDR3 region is CSAGLPNTGELFF. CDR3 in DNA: TGCAGCGCGGGACTACCTAACACCGGGGAGCTGTTTTTT.

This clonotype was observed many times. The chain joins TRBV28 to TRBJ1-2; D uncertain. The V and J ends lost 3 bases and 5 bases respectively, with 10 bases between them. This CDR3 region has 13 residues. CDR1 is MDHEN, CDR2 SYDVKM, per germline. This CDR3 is CASSFPGRYGYTF. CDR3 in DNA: TGTGCCAGCAGTTTTCCTGGGAGATATGGCTACACCTTC.

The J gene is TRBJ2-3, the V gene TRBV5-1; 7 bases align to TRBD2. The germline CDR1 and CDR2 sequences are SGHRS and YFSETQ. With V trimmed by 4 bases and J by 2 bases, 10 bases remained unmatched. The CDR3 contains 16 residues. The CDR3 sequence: CASSPVRGGYTDTQYF. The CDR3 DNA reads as TGCGCCAGCAGCCCAGTCCGCGGGGGTTACACAGATACGCAGTATTTT.

In nucleotides, the CDR3 is TGTGCCAGCGTCACAGAAAACAATGAGCAGTTCTTC. Its translation is CASVTENNEQFF. This chain joins TRBV3-1 and TRBJ2-1; D unclear. V was trimmed by 8 bases and J by 5 bases, leaving 10 bases between them. Per the germline V gene, CDR1 is LGHDT and CDR2 is YNNKEL (reference sequence). The CDR3 runs to 12 residues.

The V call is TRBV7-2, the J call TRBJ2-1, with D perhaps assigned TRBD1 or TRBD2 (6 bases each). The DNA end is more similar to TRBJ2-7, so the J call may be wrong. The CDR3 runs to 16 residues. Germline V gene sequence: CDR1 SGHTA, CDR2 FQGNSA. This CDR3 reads CASSSGRGESLGEQYF. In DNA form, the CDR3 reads TGTGCCAGCAGCTCCGGTAGGGGGGAGTCACTCGGCGAGCAGTACTTC.

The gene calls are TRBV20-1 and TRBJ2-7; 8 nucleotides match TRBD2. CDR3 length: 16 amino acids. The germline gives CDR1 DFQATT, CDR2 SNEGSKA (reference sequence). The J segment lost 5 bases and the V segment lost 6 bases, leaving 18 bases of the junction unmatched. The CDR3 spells CSAVLLRMREAHEQYF. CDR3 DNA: TGCAGTGCCGTCTTGCTTAGGATGCGGGAGGCCCACGAGCAGTACTTC.

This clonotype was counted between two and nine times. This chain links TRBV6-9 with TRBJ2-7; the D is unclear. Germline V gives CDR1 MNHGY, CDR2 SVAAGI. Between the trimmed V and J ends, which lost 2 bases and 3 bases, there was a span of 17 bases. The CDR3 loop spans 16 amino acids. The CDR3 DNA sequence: TGTGCCAGCAGTTATACCGGGCCGCGATTAAACTACGAGCAGTACTTC. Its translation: CASSYTGPRLNYEQYF.

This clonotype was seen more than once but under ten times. CDR3 DNA sequence: TGTGCCAGCAGGGATGACGGCGGGTACGGTGAGCAGTTCTTC. Amino acids: CASRDDGGYGEQFF. J is TRBJ2-5 and V is TRBV7-9, with D tentatively TRBD2 (5 bases). The tail of the sequence fits TRBJ2-1 better, so the J call may be wrong. Germline lookup yields CDR1 SEHNR and CDR2 FQNEAQ (reference sequence). The CDR3 runs 14 residues.

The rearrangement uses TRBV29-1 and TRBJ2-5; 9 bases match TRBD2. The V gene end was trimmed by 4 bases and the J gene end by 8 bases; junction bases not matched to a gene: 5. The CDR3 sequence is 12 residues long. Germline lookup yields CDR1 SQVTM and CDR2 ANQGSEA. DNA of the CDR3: TGCAGCGTTGCTGCGGGGGGGGACACCCAGTACTTC. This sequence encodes CSVAAGGDTQYF.

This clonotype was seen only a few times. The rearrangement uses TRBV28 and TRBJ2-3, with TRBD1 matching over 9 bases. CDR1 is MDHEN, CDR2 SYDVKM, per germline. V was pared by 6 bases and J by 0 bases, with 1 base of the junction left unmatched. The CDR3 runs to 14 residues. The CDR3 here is CASRDRGSTDTQYF. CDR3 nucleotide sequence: TGTGCCAGCAGGGACAGGGGAAGCACAGATACGCAGTATTTT.

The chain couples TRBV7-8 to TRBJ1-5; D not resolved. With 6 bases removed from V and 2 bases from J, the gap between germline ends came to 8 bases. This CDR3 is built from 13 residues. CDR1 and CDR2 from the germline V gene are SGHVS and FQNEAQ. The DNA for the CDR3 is TGTGCCAGCAGTTACACCGGCAATCAGCCCCAGCATTTT. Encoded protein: CASSYTGNQPQHF. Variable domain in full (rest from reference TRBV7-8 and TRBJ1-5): GAGVSQSPRYKVAKRGQDVALRCDPISGHVSLFWYQQALGQGPEFLTYFQNEAQLDKSGLPSDRFFAERPEGSVSTLKIQRTQQEDSAVYLCASSYTGNQPQHFGDGTRLSIL.

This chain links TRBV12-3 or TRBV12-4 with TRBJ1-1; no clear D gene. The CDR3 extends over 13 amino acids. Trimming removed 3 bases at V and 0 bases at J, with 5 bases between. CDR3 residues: CASSFWLNTEAFF. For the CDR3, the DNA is TGTGCCAGCAGTTTTTGGCTGAACACTGAAGCTTTCTTT.

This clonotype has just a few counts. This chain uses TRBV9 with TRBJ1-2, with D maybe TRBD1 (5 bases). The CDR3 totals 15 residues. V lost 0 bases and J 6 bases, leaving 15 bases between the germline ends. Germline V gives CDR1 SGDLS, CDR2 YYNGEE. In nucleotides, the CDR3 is TGTGCCAGCAGCGTAGGGCTCACGGGGCTAGATGGCTACACCTTC. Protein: CASSVGLTGLDGYTF.

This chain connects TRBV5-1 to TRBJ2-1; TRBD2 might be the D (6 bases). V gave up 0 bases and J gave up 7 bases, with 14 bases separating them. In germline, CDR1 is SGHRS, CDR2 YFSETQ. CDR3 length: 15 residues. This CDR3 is CASSLGGAILNEQFF. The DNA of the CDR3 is TGCGCCAGCAGCTTGGGCGGGGCAATTTTGAATGAGCAGTTCTTC.

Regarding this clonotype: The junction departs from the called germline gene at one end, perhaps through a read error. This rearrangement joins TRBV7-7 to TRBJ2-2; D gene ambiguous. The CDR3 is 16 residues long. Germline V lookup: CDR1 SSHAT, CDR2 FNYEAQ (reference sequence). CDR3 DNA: TGTGCTAGCAGCCCAGAAAGGACCCCGAACACCGGGGAGCTGTTTTTT. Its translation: CASSPERTPNTGELFF.

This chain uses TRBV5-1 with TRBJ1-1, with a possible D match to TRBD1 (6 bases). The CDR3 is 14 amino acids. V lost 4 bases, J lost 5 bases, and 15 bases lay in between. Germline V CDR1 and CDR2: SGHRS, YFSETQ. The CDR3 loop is CASSSSGAGTEAFF. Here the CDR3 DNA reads TGCGCCAGCAGCAGTTCAGGGGCAGGGACTGAAGCTTTCTTT.

Here the CDR3 DNA reads TGTGCCAGCAGCTTAGGAGGAATAGCTCAAGAGACCCAGTACTTC. Its translation: CASSLGGIAQETQYF. The chain couples TRBV7-2 to TRBJ2-5; no clear D. The CDR3 consists of 15 residues. The V end was cut by 1 base, the J end by 2 bases, with 11 bases between. CDR1 SGHTA and CDR2 FQGNSA come from the germline V gene.